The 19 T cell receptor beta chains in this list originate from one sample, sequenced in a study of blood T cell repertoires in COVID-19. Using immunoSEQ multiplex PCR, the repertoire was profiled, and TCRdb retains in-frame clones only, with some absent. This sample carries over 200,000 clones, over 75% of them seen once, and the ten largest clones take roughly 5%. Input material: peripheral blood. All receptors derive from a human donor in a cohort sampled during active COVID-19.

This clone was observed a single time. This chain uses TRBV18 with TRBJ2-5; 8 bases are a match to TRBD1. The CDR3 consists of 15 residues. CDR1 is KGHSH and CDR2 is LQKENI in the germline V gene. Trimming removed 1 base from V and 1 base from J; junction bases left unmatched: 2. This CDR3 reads CASSPLRGPQETQYF. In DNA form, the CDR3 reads TGTGCCAGCTCACCACTCAGGGGGCCCCAAGAGACCCAGTACTTC.

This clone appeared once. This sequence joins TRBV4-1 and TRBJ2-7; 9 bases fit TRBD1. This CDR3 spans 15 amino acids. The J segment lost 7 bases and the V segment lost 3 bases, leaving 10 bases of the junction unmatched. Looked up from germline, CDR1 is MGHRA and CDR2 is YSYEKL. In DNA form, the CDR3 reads TGCGCCAGCAGCCACCGGACAGGGGCCTTTGAGGAGCAGTACTTC. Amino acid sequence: CASSHRTGAFEEQYF.

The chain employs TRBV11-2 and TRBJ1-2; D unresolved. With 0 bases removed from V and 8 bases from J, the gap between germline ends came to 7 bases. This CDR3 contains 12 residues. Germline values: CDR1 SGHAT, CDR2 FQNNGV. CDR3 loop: CASSLERIGYTF. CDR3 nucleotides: TGTGCCAGCAGCTTAGAGAGGATCGGCTACACCTTC.

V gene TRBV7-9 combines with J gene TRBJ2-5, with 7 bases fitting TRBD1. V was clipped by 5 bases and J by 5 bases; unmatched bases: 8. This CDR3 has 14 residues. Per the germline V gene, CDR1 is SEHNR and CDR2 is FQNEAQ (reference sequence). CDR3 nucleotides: TGTGCCAGCAGCCAAAGACAGGGCCGCGAGACCCAGTACTTC. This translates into CASSQRQGRETQYF. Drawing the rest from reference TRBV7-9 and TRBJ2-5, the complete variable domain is DTGVSQNPRHKITKRGQNVTFRCDPISEHNRLYWYRQTLGQGPEFLTYFQNEAQLEKSRLLSDRFSAERPKGSFSTLEIQRTEQGDSAMYLCASSQRQGRETQYFGPGTRLLVL.

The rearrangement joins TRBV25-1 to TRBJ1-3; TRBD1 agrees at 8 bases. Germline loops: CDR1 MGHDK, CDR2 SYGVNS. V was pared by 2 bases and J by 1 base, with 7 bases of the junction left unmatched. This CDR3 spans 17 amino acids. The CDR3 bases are TGTGCCAGCAGTGAACAGGGGGCTATCGTTTCTGGAAACACCATATATTTT. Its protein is CASSEQGAIVSGNTIYF.

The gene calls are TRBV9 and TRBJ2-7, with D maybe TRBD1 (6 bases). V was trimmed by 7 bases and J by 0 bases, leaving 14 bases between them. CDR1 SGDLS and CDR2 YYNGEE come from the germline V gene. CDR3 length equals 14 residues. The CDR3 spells CASGQGPTSYEQYF. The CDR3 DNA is TGTGCCAGCGGGCAGGGGCCAACCTCCTACGAGCAGTACTTC.

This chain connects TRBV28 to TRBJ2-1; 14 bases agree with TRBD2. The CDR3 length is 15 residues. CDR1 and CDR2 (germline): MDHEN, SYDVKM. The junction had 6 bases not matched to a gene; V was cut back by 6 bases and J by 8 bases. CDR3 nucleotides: TGTGCCAGCAGCGGGACTAGCGGGAGATGGGATGAGCAGTTCTTC. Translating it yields CASSGTSGRWDEQFF.

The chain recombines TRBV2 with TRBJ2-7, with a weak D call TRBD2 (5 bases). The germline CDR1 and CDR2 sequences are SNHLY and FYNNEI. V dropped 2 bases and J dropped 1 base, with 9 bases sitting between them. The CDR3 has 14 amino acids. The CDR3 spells CASSERTGSYEQYF. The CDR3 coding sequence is TGTGCCAGCAGTGAAAGGACTGGATCCTACGAGCAGTACTTC. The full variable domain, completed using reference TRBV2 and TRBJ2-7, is EPEVTQTPSHQVTQMGQEVILRCVPISNHLYFYWYRQILGQKVEFLVSFYNNEISEKSEIFDDQFSVERPDGSNFTLKIRSTKLEDSAMYFCASSERTGSYEQYFGPGTRLTVT.

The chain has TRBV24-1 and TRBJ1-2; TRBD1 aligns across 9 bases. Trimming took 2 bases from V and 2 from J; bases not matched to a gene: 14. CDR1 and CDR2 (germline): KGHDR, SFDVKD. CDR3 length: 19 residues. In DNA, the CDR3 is TGTGCCACCAGTGATTGGGGACAGGGAAACCCTTCTACGAACTATGGCTACACCTTC. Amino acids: CATSDWGQGNPSTNYGYTF.

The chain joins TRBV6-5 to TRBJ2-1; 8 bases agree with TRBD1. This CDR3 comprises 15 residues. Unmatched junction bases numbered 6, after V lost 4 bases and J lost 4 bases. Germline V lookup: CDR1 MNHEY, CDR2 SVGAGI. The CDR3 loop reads CASSSNRDRYNEQFF. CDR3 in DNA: TGTGCCAGCAGTTCAAACCGGGACAGGTACAATGAGCAGTTCTTC.

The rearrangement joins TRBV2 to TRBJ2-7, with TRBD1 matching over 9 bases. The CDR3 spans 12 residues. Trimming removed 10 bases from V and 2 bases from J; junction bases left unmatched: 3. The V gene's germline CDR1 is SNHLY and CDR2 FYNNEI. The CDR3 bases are TGTGCCACTCGGACAGGGGCCTACGAGCAGTACTTC. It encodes CATRTGAYEQYF.

The CDR3 DNA sequence: TGTGCCAGCAGCCAAGGTTTGCGGTTTGCAACTAATGAAAAACTGTTTTTT. It codes for CASSQGLRFATNEKLFF. The V call is TRBV4-2, the J call TRBJ1-4; no firm D call. V lost 1 base, J lost 0 bases, and 12 bases lay in between. The CDR3 runs 17 residues. Germline V gene sequence: CDR1 LGHNA, CDR2 YNFKEQ.

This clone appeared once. The CDR3, as DNA: TGTGCCAGCAGCCACGGGATCTCTGGGGCCAACGTCCTGACTTTC. It specifies CASSHGISGANVLTF. This chain joins TRBV7-2 and TRBJ2-6; a possible D gene is TRBD2 (5 bases). Trimming removed 5 bases from V and 0 bases from J, with 8 bases in between. This CDR3 contains 15 residues. Germline V gene sequence: CDR1 SGHTA, CDR2 FQGNSA.

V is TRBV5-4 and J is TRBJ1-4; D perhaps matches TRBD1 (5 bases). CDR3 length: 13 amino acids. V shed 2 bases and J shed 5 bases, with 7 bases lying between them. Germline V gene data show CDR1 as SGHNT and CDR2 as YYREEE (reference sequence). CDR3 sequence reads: CASSFDRNEKLFF. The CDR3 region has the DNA TGTGCCAGCAGCTTTGACAGAAATGAAAAACTGTTTTTT.

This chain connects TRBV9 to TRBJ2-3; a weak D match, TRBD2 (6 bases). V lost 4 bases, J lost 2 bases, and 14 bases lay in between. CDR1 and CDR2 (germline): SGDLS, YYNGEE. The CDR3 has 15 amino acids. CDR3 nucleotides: TGTGCCAGCAGCTCCGGAGGGAGCGTCACAGATACGCAGTATTTT. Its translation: CASSSGGSVTDTQYF.

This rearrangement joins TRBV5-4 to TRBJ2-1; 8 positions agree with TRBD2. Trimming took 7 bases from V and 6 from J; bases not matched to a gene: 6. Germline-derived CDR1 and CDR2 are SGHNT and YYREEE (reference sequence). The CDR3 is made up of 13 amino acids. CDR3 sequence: CASATSVFNEQFF. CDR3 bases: TGTGCCAGCGCGACTAGCGTGTTCAATGAGCAGTTCTTC.

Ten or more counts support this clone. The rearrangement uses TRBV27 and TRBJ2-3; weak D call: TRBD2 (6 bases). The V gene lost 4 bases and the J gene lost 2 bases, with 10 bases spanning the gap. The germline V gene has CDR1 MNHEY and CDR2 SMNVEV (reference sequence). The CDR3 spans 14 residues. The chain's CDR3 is CASSWRDLTDTQYF. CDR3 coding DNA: TGTGCCAGCAGTTGGCGGGACCTCACAGATACGCAGTATTTT.

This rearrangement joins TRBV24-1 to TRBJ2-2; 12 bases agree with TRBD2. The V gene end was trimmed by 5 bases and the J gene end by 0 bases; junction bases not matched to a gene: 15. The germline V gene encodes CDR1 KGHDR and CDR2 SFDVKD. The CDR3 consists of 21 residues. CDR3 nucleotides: TGTGCCACCAGTGCCTCTAGCGGGAGGGCCTATTGGTCCGCGAACACCGGGGAGCTGTTTTTT. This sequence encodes CATSASSGRAYWSANTGELFF.

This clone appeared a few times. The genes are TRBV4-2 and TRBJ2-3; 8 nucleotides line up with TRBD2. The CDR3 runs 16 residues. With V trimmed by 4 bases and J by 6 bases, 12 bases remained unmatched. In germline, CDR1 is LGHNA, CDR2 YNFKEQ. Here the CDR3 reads CASSPNPGLVADTQYF. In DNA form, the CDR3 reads TGTGCCAGCAGCCCGAACCCGGGACTAGTCGCGGATACGCAGTATTTT.